The 16 T cell receptor beta chains listed next were all sequenced from one sample in a study of T cell changes during pregnancy in multiple sclerosis. Produced via immunoSEQ multiplex PCR; TCRdb's table is partial and in-frame only. The sample holds tens of thousands of clones; approximately 94% are singletons and the top ten take 1.7%. The starting material was peripheral blood, obtained in the third trimester of pregnancy. Receptors were obtained from a female donor with multiple sclerosis, enrolled in a pregnancy study.

This chain joins TRBV11-3 and TRBJ2-1, with 11 nucleotides matching TRBD2. Trimming at V came to 0 bases and at J to 6 bases, leaving 4 bases not matched to a gene. Germline CDR1 is SGHNT and CDR2 is YENEEA. The CDR3 has 16 residues. CDR3 sequence (DNA): TGTGCCAGCAGCTTAGATTTAGCGGGGGGGCGCAATGAGCAGTTCTTC. The encoded protein is CASSLDLAGGRNEQFF. The full variable domain, rest sourced from reference TRBV11-3 and TRBJ2-1, is EAGVVQSPRYKIIEKKQPVAFWCNPISGHNTLYWYLQNLGQGPELLIRYENEEAVDDSQLPKDRFSAERLKGVDSTLKIQPAELGDSAVYLCASSLDLAGGRNEQFFGPGTRLTVL.

The chain employs TRBV10-3 and TRBJ1-1; no reliable D call. The CDR3 totals 14 residues. The V gene lost 4 bases and the J gene lost 1 base, with 10 bases spanning the gap. The germline V gene encodes CDR1 ENHRY and CDR2 SYGVKD. CDR3 amino acids: CAISARLENTEAFF. The CDR3 nucleotides read TGTGCCATCAGTGCTAGACTGGAGAACACTGAAGCTTTCTTT.

CDR3 coding DNA: TGCGCCAGCAGCCCGGGACAATCCTTGATGAACACTGAAGCTTTCTTT. Protein sequence: CASSPGQSLMNTEAFF. The rearrangement uses TRBV5-1 and TRBJ1-1; TRBD1 might be the D (6 bases). Germline V gene data show CDR1 as SGHRS and CDR2 as YFSETQ. This CDR3 contains 16 residues. V was shortened by 4 bases and J by 0 bases, with 16 bases between the two germline ends.

CDR3 sequence (DNA): TGTGCCAGCGGAGAAGCGGGACAGGGAAATTCACCCCTCCACTTT. Amino acids: CASGEAGQGNSPLHF. V usage is TRBV6-1 and J usage is TRBJ1-6; 9 nucleotides match TRBD1. The trim removed 8 bases at V and 7 bases at J, leaving 9 bases unmatched. The CDR3 contains 15 residues. From germline, CDR1 is MNHNS and CDR2 SASEGT.

This clone has just one count. The chain couples TRBV5-1 to TRBJ2-4, with 12 bases fitting TRBD2. V lost 0 bases, J lost 1 base, and 2 bases stayed unmatched. The CDR3 runs to 17 residues. Germline assignment: CDR1 SGHRS and CDR2 YFSETQ. The CDR3 sequence is CASSLASGGVAKNIQYF. CDR3 in DNA: TGCGCCAGCAGCTTGGCTAGCGGGGGGGTGGCCAAAAACATTCAGTACTTC.

The CDR3 region is CASTLRRGYGYTF. CDR3 nucleotides: TGTGCCAGCACCCTTCGGCGGGGATATGGCTACACCTTC. This chain uses TRBV7-2 with TRBJ1-2, with D hard to call. Deletions cut 7 bases from V and 5 bases from J, with 14 bases between. The CDR3 length is 13 residues. Germline loops: CDR1 SGHTA, CDR2 FQGNSA.

The V gene is TRBV9, the J gene TRBJ1-5, with unresolved D. Trimming shortened V by 4 bases and J by 0 bases, and 5 bases separated the two germline ends. Germline loops: CDR1 SGDLS, CDR2 YYNGEE. This CDR3 spans 13 amino acids. The chain's CDR3 is CASSLNSNQPQHF. The DNA for the CDR3 is TGTGCCAGCAGCCTTAATAGCAATCAGCCCCAGCATTTT.

The chain recombines TRBV7-2 with TRBJ1-1, with 7 bases lining up with TRBD1. This CDR3 contains 17 residues. V lost 1 base, J lost 5 bases, and 13 bases stayed unmatched. Germline V CDR1 and CDR2: SGHTA, FQGNSA. Here the CDR3 reads CASSLVGQGVLVTEAFF. CDR3 DNA: TGTGCCAGCAGCTTAGTGGGCCAGGGGGTCTTGGTTACTGAAGCTTTCTTT. Combining the CDR3 with reference TRBV7-2 and TRBJ1-1 gives the whole variable domain GAGVSQSPSNKVTEKGKDVELRCDPISGHTALYWYRQSLGQGLEFLIYFQGNSAPDKSGLPSDRFSAERTGGSVSTLTIQRTQQEDSAVYLCASSLVGQGVLVTEAFFGQGTRLTVV.

The V and J genes are TRBV5-5 and TRBJ1-5, with 9 bases matching TRBD1. Germline lookup yields CDR1 SGHKS and CDR2 YYEKEE (reference sequence). The J segment lost 5 bases and the V segment lost 1 base, leaving 10 bases of the junction unmatched. The CDR3 has 17 residues. In DNA form, the CDR3 reads TGTGCCAGCAGCTTGTTCATAGGGACAGGGCAGGATCAGCCCCAGCATTTT. It is translated as CASSLFIGTGQDQPQHF.

This chain uses TRBV14 with TRBJ1-1, with TRBD1 as a possible D gene (5 bases). Per the germline V gene, CDR1 is SGHDN and CDR2 is FVKESK. The V end lost 2 bases, the J end lost 0 bases, and 10 bases lay between the germline ends. The CDR3 loop spans 15 amino acids. CDR3 region: CASSQWAGLNTEAFF. In DNA, the CDR3 is TGTGCCAGCAGCCAATGGGCAGGGTTGAACACTGAAGCTTTCTTT.

The V and J genes are TRBV27 and TRBJ1-4, with TRBD1 as a possible D gene (5 bases). The germline gives CDR1 MNHEY, CDR2 SMNVEV (reference sequence). Trimming cost V 6 bases and J 5 bases, with 10 bases left between them. The CDR3 loop spans 13 amino acids. The CDR3 DNA follows: TGTGCCAGCAGAGGACACGACAATGAAAAACTGTTTTTT. This codes for CASRGHDNEKLFF. The whole variable domain, remainder taken from reference TRBV27 and TRBJ1-4, is EAQVTQNPRYLITVTGKKLTVTCSQNMNHEYMSWYRQDPGLGLRQIYYSMNVEVTDKGDVPEGYKVSRKEKRNFPLILESPSPNQTSLYFCASRGHDNEKLFFGSGTQLSVL.

Here the CDR3 DNA reads TGTGCCAGCAGCTTACTCACTGAAGCTTTCTTT. Translating gives CASSLLTEAFF. This chain joins TRBV7-9 and TRBJ1-1; D is unclear. This CDR3 spans 11 amino acids. Germline lookup yields CDR1 SEHNR and CDR2 FQNEAQ (reference sequence). V was clipped by 2 bases and J by 4 bases, with 2 bases between them.

The chain has TRBV30 and TRBJ1-2; 9 positions match TRBD1. V dropped 3 bases and J dropped 6; count of bases not matched to a gene: 5. From germline, CDR1 is GTSNPN and CDR2 SVGIG (reference sequence). CDR3 size: 13 residues. Written as DNA, the CDR3 is TGTGCCTGGAGCGCTACAGGGGGCGATGGCTACACCTTC. It translates to CAWSATGGDGYTF.

J is TRBJ1-6 and V is TRBV7-9; the D gene is possibly TRBD1 (5 bases). Trimming took off 2 bases at V and 8 bases at J, with 13 bases between the two ends. CDR3 length equals 15 residues. Looked up from germline, CDR1 is SEHNR and CDR2 is FQNEAQ (reference sequence). CDR3 amino acids: CASSLLGGGDSPLHF. The CDR3 region has the DNA TGTGCCAGCAGCTTATTGGGGGGAGGGGATTCACCCCTCCACTTT.

The chain carries TRBV4-2 and TRBJ1-1; D gene ambiguous. CDR1 LGHNA and CDR2 YNFKEQ come from the germline V gene. Trimming took 4 bases from V and 1 from J, leaving 19 bases between them. The length of the CDR3 is 17 residues. The CDR3 DNA is TGTGCCAGCAGCCGCCCCCTATCGGCAGGCGAGAACACTGAAGCTTTCTTT. This gives the protein CASSRPLSAGENTEAFF.

This chain connects TRBV30 to TRBJ1-2; D remains unclear. CDR1 and CDR2 from the germline V gene are GTSNPN and SVGIG (reference sequence). The CDR3 sequence is 15 residues long. V gave up 0 bases and J gave up 8 bases, with 19 bases separating them. In nucleotides, the CDR3 is TGTGCCTGGAGTGTAAAGGCGGGGAGGTTAGGCGGCTACACCTTC. It encodes CAWSVKAGRLGGYTF.